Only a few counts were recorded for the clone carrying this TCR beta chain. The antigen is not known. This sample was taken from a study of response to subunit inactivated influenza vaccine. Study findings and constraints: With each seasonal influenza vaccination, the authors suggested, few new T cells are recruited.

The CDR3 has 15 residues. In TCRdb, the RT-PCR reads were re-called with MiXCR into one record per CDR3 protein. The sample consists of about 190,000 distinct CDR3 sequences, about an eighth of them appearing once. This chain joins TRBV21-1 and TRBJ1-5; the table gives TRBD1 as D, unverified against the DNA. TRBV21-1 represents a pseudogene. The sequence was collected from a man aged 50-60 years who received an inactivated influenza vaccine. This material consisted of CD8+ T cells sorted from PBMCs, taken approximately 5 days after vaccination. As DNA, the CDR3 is TGTGCCAGCAGCAAAAAGGGCAGGGGCAATCAGCCCCAGCATTTT. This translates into CASSKKGRGNQPQHF.